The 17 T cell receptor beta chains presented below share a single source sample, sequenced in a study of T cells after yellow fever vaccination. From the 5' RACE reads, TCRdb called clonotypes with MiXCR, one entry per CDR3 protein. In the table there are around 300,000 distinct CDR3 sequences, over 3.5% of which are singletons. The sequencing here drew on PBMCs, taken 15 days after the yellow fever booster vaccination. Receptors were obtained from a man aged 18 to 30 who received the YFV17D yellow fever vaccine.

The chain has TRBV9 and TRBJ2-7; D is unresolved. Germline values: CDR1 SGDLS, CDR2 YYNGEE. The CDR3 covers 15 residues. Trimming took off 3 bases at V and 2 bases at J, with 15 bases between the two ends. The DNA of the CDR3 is TGTGCCAGCAGCGCAACCCCCACCGGGCCCTACGAGCAGTACGTC. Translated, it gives CASSATPTGPYEQYV.

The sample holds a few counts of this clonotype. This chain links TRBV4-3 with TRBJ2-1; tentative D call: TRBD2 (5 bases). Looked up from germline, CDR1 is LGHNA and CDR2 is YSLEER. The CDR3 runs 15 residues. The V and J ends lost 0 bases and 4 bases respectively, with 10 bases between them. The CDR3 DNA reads TGCGCCAGCAGCCAAGATCGGGGTTGGTACAATGAGCAGTTCTTC. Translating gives CASSQDRGWYNEQFF.

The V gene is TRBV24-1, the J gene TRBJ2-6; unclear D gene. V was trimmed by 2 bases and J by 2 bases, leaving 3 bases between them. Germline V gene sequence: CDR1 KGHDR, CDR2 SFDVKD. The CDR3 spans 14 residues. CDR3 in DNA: TGTGCCACCAGTGATTGGCCTGGGGCCAACGTCCTGACTTTC. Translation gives CATSDWPGANVLTF.

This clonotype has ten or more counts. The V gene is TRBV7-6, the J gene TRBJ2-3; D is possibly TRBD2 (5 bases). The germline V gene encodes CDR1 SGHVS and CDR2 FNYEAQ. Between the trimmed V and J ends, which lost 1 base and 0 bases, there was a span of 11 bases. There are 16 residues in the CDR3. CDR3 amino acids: CASSLGLFGSTDTQYF. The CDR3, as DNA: TGTGCCAGCAGCTTAGGACTATTCGGAAGCACAGATACGCAGTATTTT.

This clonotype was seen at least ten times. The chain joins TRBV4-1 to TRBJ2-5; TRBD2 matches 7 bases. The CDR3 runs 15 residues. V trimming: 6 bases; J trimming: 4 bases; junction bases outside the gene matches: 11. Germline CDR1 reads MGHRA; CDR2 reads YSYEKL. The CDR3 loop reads CASSTYEAGRETQYF. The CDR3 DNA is TGCGCCAGCAGTACCTACGAAGCGGGAAGAGAGACCCAGTACTTC.

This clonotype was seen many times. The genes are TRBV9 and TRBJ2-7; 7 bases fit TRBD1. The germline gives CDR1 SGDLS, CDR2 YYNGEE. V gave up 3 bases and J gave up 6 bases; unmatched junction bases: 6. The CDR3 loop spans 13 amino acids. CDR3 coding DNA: TGTGCCAGCAGCGCAGAGGGACAGCGCGAGCAGTACTTC. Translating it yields CASSAEGQREQYF.

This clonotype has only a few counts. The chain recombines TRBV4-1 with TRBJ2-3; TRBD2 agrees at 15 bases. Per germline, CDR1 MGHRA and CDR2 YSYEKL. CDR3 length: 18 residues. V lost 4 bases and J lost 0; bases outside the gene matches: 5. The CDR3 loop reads CASSRGLAGGTSTDTQYF. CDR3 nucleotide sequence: TGCGCCAGCAGCCGCGGACTAGCGGGGGGGACTAGCACAGATACGCAGTATTTT.

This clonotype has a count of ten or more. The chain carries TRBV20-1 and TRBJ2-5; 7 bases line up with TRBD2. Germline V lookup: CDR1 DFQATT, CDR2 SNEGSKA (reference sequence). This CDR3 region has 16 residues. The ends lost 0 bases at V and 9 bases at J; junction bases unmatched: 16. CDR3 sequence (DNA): TGCAGTGCTAGAGATCGGGTAGCGGGCACTCCCGTGGCCCAGTACTTC. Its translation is CSARDRVAGTPVAQYF.

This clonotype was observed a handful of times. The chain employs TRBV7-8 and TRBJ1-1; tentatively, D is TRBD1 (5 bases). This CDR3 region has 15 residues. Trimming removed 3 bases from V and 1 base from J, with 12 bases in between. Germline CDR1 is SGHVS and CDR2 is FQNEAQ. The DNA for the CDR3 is TGTGCCAGCAGCTTCGACAGCTTCGGGAACACTGAAGCTTTCTTT. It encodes CASSFDSFGNTEAFF.

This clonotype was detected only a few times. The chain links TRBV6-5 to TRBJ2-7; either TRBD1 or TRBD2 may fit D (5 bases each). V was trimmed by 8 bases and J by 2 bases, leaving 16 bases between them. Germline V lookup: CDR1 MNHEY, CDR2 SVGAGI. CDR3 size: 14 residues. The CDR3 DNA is TGTGCCAGCTCAAGGGCAGGGAGCCCCTACGAGCAGTACTTC. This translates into CASSRAGSPYEQYF.

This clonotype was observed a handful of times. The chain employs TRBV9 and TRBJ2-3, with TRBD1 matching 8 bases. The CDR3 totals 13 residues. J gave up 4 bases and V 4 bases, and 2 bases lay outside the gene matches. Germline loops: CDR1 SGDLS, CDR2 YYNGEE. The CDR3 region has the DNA TGTGCCAGCAGCCAGACAGGGGCAGATACGCAGTATTTT. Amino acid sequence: CASSQTGADTQYF. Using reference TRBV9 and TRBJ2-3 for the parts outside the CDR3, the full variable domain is DSGVTQTPKHLITATGQRVTLRCSPRSGDLSVYWYQQSLDQGLQFLIQYYNGEERAKGNILERFSAQQFPDLHSELNLSSLELGDSALYFCASSQTGADTQYFGPGTRLTVL.

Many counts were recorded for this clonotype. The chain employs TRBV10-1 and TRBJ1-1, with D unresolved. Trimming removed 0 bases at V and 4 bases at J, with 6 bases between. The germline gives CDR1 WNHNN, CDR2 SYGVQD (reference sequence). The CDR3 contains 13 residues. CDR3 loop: CASSESTRTEAFF. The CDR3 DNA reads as TGCGCCAGCAGTGAGTCGACCCGCACTGAAGCTTTCTTT.

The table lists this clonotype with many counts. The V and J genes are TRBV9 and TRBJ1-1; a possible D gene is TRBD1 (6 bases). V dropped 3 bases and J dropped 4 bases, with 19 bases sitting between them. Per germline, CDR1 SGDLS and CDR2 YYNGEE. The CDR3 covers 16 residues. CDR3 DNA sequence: TGTGCCAGCAGCGCACCGGTTCCAGGGGACGGCACTGAAGCTTTCTTT. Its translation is CASSAPVPGDGTEAFF.

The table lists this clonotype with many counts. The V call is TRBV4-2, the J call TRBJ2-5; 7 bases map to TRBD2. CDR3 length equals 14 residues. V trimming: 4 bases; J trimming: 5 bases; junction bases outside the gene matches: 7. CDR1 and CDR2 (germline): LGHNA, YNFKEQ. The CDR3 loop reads CASSPLQAGETQYF. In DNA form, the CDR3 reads TGTGCCAGCAGCCCCCTCCAAGCGGGGGAGACCCAGTACTTC.

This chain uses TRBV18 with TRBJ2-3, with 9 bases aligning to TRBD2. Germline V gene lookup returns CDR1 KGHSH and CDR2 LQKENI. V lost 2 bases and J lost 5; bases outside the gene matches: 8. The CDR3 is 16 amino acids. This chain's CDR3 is CASSPNRAGGEDTQYF. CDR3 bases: TGTGCCAGCTCACCAAATCGAGCGGGGGGTGAAGATACGCAGTATTTT.

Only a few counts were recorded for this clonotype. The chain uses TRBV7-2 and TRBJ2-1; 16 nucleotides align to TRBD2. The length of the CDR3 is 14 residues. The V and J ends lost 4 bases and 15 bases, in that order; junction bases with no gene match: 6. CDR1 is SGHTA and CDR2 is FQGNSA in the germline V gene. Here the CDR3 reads CASSSPGLAGGGFF. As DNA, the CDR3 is TGTGCCAGCAGCTCCCCGGGACTAGCGGGGGGGGGGTTCTTC.

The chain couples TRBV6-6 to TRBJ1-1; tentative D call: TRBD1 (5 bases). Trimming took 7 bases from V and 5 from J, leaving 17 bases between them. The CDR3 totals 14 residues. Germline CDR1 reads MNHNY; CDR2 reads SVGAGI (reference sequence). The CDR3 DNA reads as TGTGCCAGCACTCACCCCCAGGGCTGGACTGAAGCTTTCTTT. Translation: CASTHPQGWTEAFF.